These T cell receptor beta chains were read from a single sample in a study of cytomegalovirus exposure and HLA in healthy donors. Some clones are missing from TCRdb's copy, which holds only in-frame ones; the method was immunoSEQ multiplex PCR. Altogether about 190,000 clones are present, around 67% being singletons, with the ten largest covering 3% to 4%. Sequencing used PBMCs. The receptors were gathered from a woman under 40 in good health and CMV-seropositive. CDR3s include the opening cysteine and the closing phenylalanine or tryptophan. The order of the fields is J gene, clone size, D gene, V gene, CDR3 DNA, CDR3 protein. A D gene is named only where the DNA matches it firmly. Clone size is shown for a subset of rows, as once, few, many or a class of expanded clone.

>TRBJ1-2|-|-|TRBV6-1
TGTGCCAGCAGTGAATTTGCCTCCTCGGGAGGCTACACCTTC
CASSEFASSGGYTF
>TRBJ2-5|-|-|TRBV5-1
TGCGCCAGCAGCTTCCCCGGCGGCGGTCGGGAGACCCAGTACTTC
CASSFPGGGRETQYF
>TRBJ2-3|-|TRBD2|TRBV27
TGTGCCAGCAGCAGACTAGCGGGAGGGGAAGTTGGGACAGATACGCAGTATTTT
CASSRLAGGEVGTDTQYF
>TRBJ1-2|-|TRBD1|TRBV11-2
TGTGCCAGCAGCCAAGACAGGGCGGGTGGCTACACCTTC
CASSQDRAGGYTF
>TRBJ2-5|-|-|TRBV9
TGTGCCAGCACCGCTGGGGGGGCGGCGCAAGAGACCCAGTACTTC
CASTAGGAAQETQYF
>TRBJ2-7|-|-|TRBV5-4
TGTGCCAGCAGTTACGACCTGGGCTTCTACGAGCAGTACTTC
CASSYDLGFYEQYF
>TRBJ2-5|-|-|TRBV19
TGTGCCAGTAGTACCGGACACTCTCAGTACTTC
CASSTGHSQYF
>TRBJ2-6|-|-|TRBV18
TGTGCCAGCTCACCACCGCTAGGAGGGGCCAACGTCCTGACTTTC
CASSPPLGGANVLTF
>TRBJ2-3|-|TRBD2|TRBV6-1
TGTGCCAGCAGTGGACGACTAGCGGGAGGGCCGGGGGGGCAGTATTTT
CASSGRLAGGPGGQYF
>TRBJ1-1|-|-|TRBV28
TGTGCCAGCAGTTTAGAGTACACTGAAGCTTTCTTT
CASSLEYTEAFF
>TRBJ1-2|-|TRBD1|TRBV5-4
TGTGCCAGCAGCTTGGTGGGACAGGGGAATGGCTACACCTTC
CASSLVGQGNGYTF
>TRBJ1-2|-|TRBD1|TRBV19
TGTGCCAGTAGTCCCCTGACAGGGGCGTCCGCCTATGGCTACACCTTC
CASSPLTGASAYGYTF
>TRBJ1-1|-|-|TRBV6-5
TGTGCCAGCAGTTACGGGGAGAATTTAAACACTGAAGCTTTCTTT
CASSYGENLNTEAFF
>TRBJ2-5|-|-|TRBV13
TGTGCCAGCAGCTTGCGGGAGACCCAGTACTTC
CASSLRETQYF
>TRBJ2-7|-|TRBD2|TRBV6-1
TGTGCCAGCAGTCGGGGGGACGGCTACGAGCAGTACTTC
CASSRGDGYEQYF
>TRBJ1-1|-|TRBD1|TRBV28
TGTGCCAGCAGGCTTACAGGGGGCAGAGCTTTCTTT
CASRLTGGRAFF
>TRBJ2-7|-|TRBD2|TRBV7-2
TGTGCCAGCAGCTTGATTAGCGGGAGTTACGAGCAGTACTTC
CASSLISGSYEQYF
>TRBJ2-1|once|TRBD2|TRBV5-6
TGTGCCAGCAGCTTGCCGGGACTAGCGAGGAATGAGCAGTTCTTC
CASSLPGLARNEQFF
>TRBJ2-5|few|TRBD2|TRBV5-1
TGCGCCAGCAGCTTGGGGGTCGGGGGGGCGACGGAGACCCAGTACTTC
CASSLGVGGATETQYF